The rows below give T cell receptor beta chains drawn from one sample of a study of T cell repertoires in cytomegalovirus infection. TCRdb reprocessed the reads with MiXCR, giving one entry per CDR3 protein. The data show about 740,000 distinct CDR3 sequences, about 40% seen once. The specimen was PBMCs. These receptor sequences come from a human donor in good health (CMV status not recorded). Some clones in this sample may be carry-over from other donors' samples. Each CDR3 is given with its conserved first and last residue. A D gene is named only where the DNA matches it firmly. Expanded clones are given a class, and other clones once, few, many or no size at all.

D gene	V gene	clone size	J gene	CDR3 length	CDR3 protein	CDR3 DNA
.	TRBV19	.	TRBJ1-5	14	CASSISLTNQPQHF	TGTGCCAGTAGTATCTCCCTAACCAATCAGCCCCAGCATTTT
.	TRBV7-9	.	TRBJ2-4	12	CASSLGGDIQYF	TGTGCCAGCAGCTTAGGGGGGGACATTCAGTACTTC
TRBD1	TRBV20-1	few	TRBJ1-5	21	CSATWTGPGQGIRGPSQTQHF	TGCAGTGCTACCTGGACGGGACCGGGACAGGGGATACGGGGGCCCTCCCAAACCCAGCATTTT
TRBD2	TRBV20-1	.	TRBJ2-1	14	CSASVLAGVGEQFF	TGCAGTGCTAGTGTCCTAGCGGGAGTAGGTGAGCAGTTCTTC
.	TRBV10-3	few	TRBJ1-3	14	CAISDWDSGNTIYF	TGTGCCATCAGTGATTGGGATTCTGGAAACACCATATATTTT
TRBD2	TRBV7-9	.	TRBJ2-3	14	CASSFLGTSKRQYF	TGTGCCAGCAGCTTCTTGGGGACTAGCAAGAGGCAGTATTTT
.	TRBV6-6	.	TRBJ1-6	16	CASSYSGPPFYSPLHF	TGTGCCAGCAGTTACTCAGGACCCCCCTTCTATTCACCCCTCCACTTT
.	TRBV20-1	once	TRBJ2-5	14	CSASVVVYAETQYF	TGCAGTGCTAGTGTAGTAGTTTATGCAGAGACCCAGTACTTC
.	TRBV3-1	few	TRBJ2-6	17	CASSARPGRPGANVLTF	TGTGCCAGCAGTGCGCGACCAGGGCGCCCTGGGGCCAACGTCCTGACTTTC
.	TRBV7-6	many	TRBJ1-1	13	CASSQLTPSGAFF	TGTGCCAGCAGCCAACTGACTCCGTCCGGAGCTTTCTTT
TRBD2	TRBV10-3	.	TRBJ2-5	13	CAISEASGRTQYF	TGTGCCATCAGTGAGGCTAGCGGGAGAACCCAGTACTTC
TRBD1	TRBV5-1	.	TRBJ1-2	14	CASRPEGQGGKYTF	TGCGCCAGCAGACCGGAGGGACAGGGAGGGAAGTACACCTTC
TRBD2	TRBV29-1	.	TRBJ2-5	15	CSVEGASGGQETQYF	TGCAGCGTTGAAGGCGCTAGCGGGGGGCAAGAGACCCAGTACTTC
TRBD1	TRBV19	.	TRBJ1-5	16	CASRDRGDRSNQPQHF	TGTGCCAGTAGGGACAGGGGAGATCGGAGCAATCAGCCCCAGCATTTT
TRBD2	TRBV19	.	TRBJ2-1	17	CASIAELAGVWYNEQFF	TGTGCCAGTATCGCTGAGTTAGCGGGAGTTTGGTACAATGAGCAGTTCTTC
.	TRBV6-6	few	TRBJ2-5	12	CASSYRRETQYF	TGTGCCAGCAGTTATCGGAGGGAGACCCAGTACTTC
.	TRBV28	few	TRBJ2-7	13	CASRFGGSYEQYF	TGTGCCAGCAGGTTTGGGGGATCCTACGAGCAGTACTTC
TRBD2	TRBV7-6	many	TRBJ2-2	17	CASSLTTSGRGTGELFF	TGTGCCAGCAGCCTGACGACTAGCGGGAGAGGAACCGGGGAGCTGTTTTTT
.	TRBV15	.	TRBJ1-3	15	CATSSGAQAVNTIYF	TGTGCCACCAGCAGTGGCGCCCAAGCGGTAAACACCATATATTTT
TRBD2	TRBV6-5	.	TRBJ2-1	15	CASSTTSGPYNEQFF	TGTGCCAGCAGCACCACTAGCGGGCCTTACAATGAGCAGTTCTTC
.	TRBV29-1	.	TRBJ2-5	13	CSAHPGGRETQYF	TGCAGCGCCCACCCGGGCGGTCGGGAGACCCAGTACTTC
.	TRBV20-1	few	TRBJ1-1	13	CSASPQGNTEAFF	TGCAGTGCCAGCCCACAGGGTAACACTGAAGCTTTCTTT
.	TRBV4-1	many	TRBJ1-2	14	CASSRQVEAYGYTF	TGCGCCAGCAGCCGACAGGTAGAAGCCTATGGCTACACCTTC
.	TRBV10-3	few	TRBJ2-1	14	CAISESGTYNEQFF	TGTGCCATCAGTGAGTCCGGGACCTACAATGAGCAGTTCTTC
.	TRBV7-2	.	TRBJ2-4	13	CASSFAGEGIQYF	TGTGCCAGCAGCTTTGCAGGGGAGGGCATTCAGTACTTC
.	TRBV24-1	.	TRBJ1-1	13	CATSDPGRVEAFF	TGTGCCACCAGTGACCCCGGGCGGGTTGAAGCTTTCTTT
TRBD1	TRBV4-1	.	TRBJ1-4	17	CASSQDYETGVGEKLFF	TGCGCCAGCAGCCAAGATTATGAGACAGGGGTGGGTGAAAAACTGTTTTTT
TRBD2	TRBV28	few	TRBJ2-3	19	CASSSTLAGAVEGTDTQYF	TGTGCCAGCAGTTCCACACTAGCGGGAGCGGTTGAAGGCACAGATACGCAGTATTTT
.	TRBV19	few	TRBJ2-7	13	CASSPGGVNEQYF	TGTGCCAGTAGTCCAGGGGGGGTCAACGAGCAGTACTTC
.	TRBV28	.	TRBJ2-4	16	CASSFEGLGAKNIQYF	TGTGCCAGCAGTTTTGAGGGGCTTGGGGCCAAAAACATTCAGTACTTC
.	TRBV28	.	TRBJ1-1	11	CASMGGPEAFF	TGTGCCAGCATGGGGGGCCCTGAAGCTTTCTTT
.	TRBV12-3/TRBV12-4	few	TRBJ2-5	11	CASRRQETQYF	TGTGCCAGCCGGAGGCAAGAGACCCAGTACTTC
.	TRBV12-3/TRBV12-4	few	TRBJ2-7	14	CASSFRQGPWEQYF	TGTGCCAGCAGTTTTAGGCAGGGTCCTTGGGAGCAGTACTTC
.	TRBV5-8	.	TRBJ1-1	16	CASSLGVAGATTEAFF	TGTGCCAGCAGCTTAGGAGTAGCGGGGGCGACCACTGAAGCTTTCTTT
TRBD1	TRBV12-3/TRBV12-4	.	TRBJ1-5	15	CASTLGTAGSQPQHF	TGTGCCAGCACTTTGGGGACAGCCGGGAGTCAGCCCCAGCATTTT
TRBD2	TRBV6-2/TRBV6-3	.	TRBJ2-3	17	CASSRTPGTTGTDTQYF	TGTGCCAGCAGTCGTACCCCCGGGACTACTGGCACAGATACGCAGTATTTT
TRBD2	TRBV28	few	TRBJ2-7	15	CASSLLAGEGYEQYF	TGTGCCAGCAGTTTATTGGCGGGAGAAGGCTACGAGCAGTACTTC
.	TRBV7-2	few	TRBJ1-1	15	CASSLGPGQNTEAFF	TGTGCCAGCAGCTTAGGTCCAGGGCAGAACACTGAAGCTTTCTTT
.	TRBV5-1	.	TRBJ1-2	13	CASSGGIGNGYTF	TGCGCCAGCAGTGGGGGGATCGGCAATGGCTACACCTTC
TRBD1	TRBV20-1	.	TRBJ2-7	16	CSARVRDRGSFHEQYF	TGCAGTGCTAGAGTGCGAGACAGGGGATCTTTCCACGAGCAGTACTTC
TRBD2	TRBV10-2	.	TRBJ2-3	16	CASSRRTSGVTDTQYF	TGCGCCAGCAGTCGCAGGACTAGCGGGGTCACAGATACGCAGTATTTT
.	TRBV7-2	many	TRBJ2-1	15	CASSLEMSSYNEQFF	TGTGCCAGCAGCTTAGAGATGAGCTCCTACAATGAGCAGTTCTTC
TRBD1	TRBV27	once	TRBJ1-6	18	CASSWARTGTLYNSPLHF	TGTGCCAGCAGTTGGGCCAGGACAGGGACCCTTTATAATTCACCCCTCCACTTT
.	TRBV4-1	.	TRBJ2-7	15	CASSQDGGSGYEQYF	TGCGCCAGCAGCCAAGATGGCGGGTCCGGGTACGAGCAGTACTTC
TRBD2	TRBV28	.	TRBJ2-7	16	CASADIDRDYSYEQYF	TGTGCCAGCGCTGATATTGACCGGGACTACTCCTACGAGCAGTACTTC